This entry lists 10 T cell receptor beta chains sequenced from one sample in a study of identical twins. Each CDR3 protein gets one entry after TCRdb re-called the 5' RACE reads with MiXCR. Among roughly 700,000 distinct CDR3 sequences, 8.6% were seen once, and the ten largest hold 0.85% to 1%. The sample was also reused in another study, on yellow fever vaccine responses in identical twins.

The specimen sequenced was PBMCs. These receptors were taken from a woman between 18 and 29 years old in good health.

This clonotype was detected ten times or more. J is TRBJ2-7 and V is TRBV6-5; the D is unclear. Trimming shortened V by 0 bases and J by 5 bases, and 11 bases separated the two germline ends. This CDR3 contains 14 residues. In germline, CDR1 is MNHEY, CDR2 SVGAGI. The CDR3 reads CASSYSKFPHEQYF. In nucleotides, the CDR3 is TGTGCCAGCAGTTACTCGAAATTTCCCCACGAGCAGTACTTC.

This clonotype was seen many times. This chain uses TRBV18 with TRBJ2-5, with D possibly TRBD2 on 5 matching bases. Per the germline V gene, CDR1 is KGHSH and CDR2 is LQKENI. With 8 bases removed from V and 5 bases from J, the gap between germline ends came to 15 bases. There are 13 residues in the CDR3. This CDR3 is CASSPGGGETQYF. CDR3 in DNA: TGTGCCAGCAGCCCAGGAGGCGGGGAGACCCAGTACTTC.

Only a few counts were recorded for this clonotype. The rearrangement uses TRBV7-2 and TRBJ2-3; 8 bases match TRBD1. CDR3 length equals 15 residues. V shed 1 base, J shed 4 bases, and the junction held 4 bases outside the gene matches. From germline, CDR1 is SGHTA and CDR2 FQGNSA. The CDR3 region is CASSLENRGSDTQYF. The CDR3 DNA is TGTGCCAGCAGCTTAGAAAACAGGGGGTCAGATACGCAGTATTTT.

This clonotype has ten or more counts. The CDR3 DNA sequence: TGTGCCAGCAGCCGTACTAGCGGAATCTACAATGAGCAGTTCTTC. It specifies CASSRTSGIYNEQFF. The gene calls are TRBV12-3 or TRBV12-4 and TRBJ2-1; TRBD2 aligns across 8 bases. V gave up 6 bases and J gave up 3 bases; unmatched junction bases: 7. The CDR3 is 15 amino acids.

The CDR3 protein is CASSPRDRPTGELFF. CDR3 nucleotides: TGTGCCAGCAGCCCGCGGGACAGGCCCACCGGGGAGCTGTTTTTT. The chain carries TRBV7-9 and TRBJ2-2; 8 nucleotides line up with TRBD1. The CDR3 is 15 amino acids. CDR1 and CDR2 from the germline V gene are SEHNR and FQNEAQ (reference sequence). J was trimmed by 4 bases and V by 5 bases; bases with no gene match: 6.

This clonotype was detected ten times or more. The gene calls are TRBV3-1 and TRBJ2-5; D unresolved. V was trimmed by 0 bases and J by 5 bases, leaving 10 bases between them. The CDR3 contains 14 residues. Germline CDR1 and CDR2: LGHDT and YNNKEL (reference sequence). CDR3 nucleotides: TGTGCCAGCAGCCAAGATCTGGGTCCGGAGACCCAGTACTTC. This translates into CASSQDLGPETQYF.

This clonotype has more than one count but fewer than ten. The rearrangement links TRBV5-1 to TRBJ2-3, with D tentatively TRBD2 (6 bases). The germline CDR1 and CDR2 sequences are SGHRS and YFSETQ. With 0 bases removed from V and 11 bases from J, the gap between germline ends came to 7 bases. The CDR3 loop spans 11 amino acids. The CDR3 loop reads CASSLGDWQYF. The DNA for the CDR3 is TGCGCCAGCAGCTTGGGGGACTGGCAGTATTTT.

The J gene is TRBJ2-5, the V gene TRBV29-1; TRBD1 might be the D (5 bases). V lost 6 bases and J 5 bases, leaving 13 bases between the germline ends. Germline V gene lookup returns CDR1 SQVTM and CDR2 ANQGSEA. CDR3 length: 12 residues. CDR3 loop: CSVLENRETQYF. CDR3 DNA: TGCAGCGTGCTGGAGAACAGGGAGACCCAGTACTTC.

Ten or more counts support this clonotype. The CDR3 DNA follows: TGTGCCAGCTCACCGGACAGGGGGGGTACGCAGTATTTT. Protein: CASSPDRGGTQYF. V and J are TRBV18 and TRBJ2-3; 10 bases are a match to TRBD1. In germline, CDR1 is KGHSH, CDR2 LQKENI. CDR3 length: 13 amino acids. V lost 3 bases to trimming and J lost 8 bases; unmatched junction nucleotides: 2.

The J gene is TRBJ2-1, the V gene TRBV23-1; possibly TRBD1 for D (6 bases). TRBV23-1 has ORF status, its function being uncertain. The CDR3 is 15 residues long. V lost 5 bases, J lost 6 bases, and 17 bases lay in between. This chain's CDR3 is CASSERDTMGNEQFF. The CDR3, as DNA: TGCGCCAGCAGTGAACGGGACACAATGGGCAATGAGCAGTTCTTC.